A selection of T cell receptor beta chains follows, all from one sample in a study of T cell responses to AZD1222 COVID-19 vaccine. Clones were read by immunoSEQ multiplex PCR, and TCRdb kept only the in-frame ones, dropping some. Of more than 110,000 clones listed, around 89% are singletons. This specimen consisted of peripheral blood, obtained on day 0 of AZD1222 vaccination. All receptors come from an adult in good health. The conserved cysteine and the conserved F or W are not part of the CDR3 here. Each record gives: V gene, J gene, D gene, CDR3 protein. A D gene is named only where the DNA matches it firmly.

TRBV2,TRBJ1-2,TRBD1,ASATGLYGYT
TRBV19,TRBJ1-1,.,ASSPKAMNTEAF
TRBV15,TRBJ2-1,.,ATSRELDNVYNEQF
TRBV10-2,TRBJ1-6,.,ASSESFNSPLH
TRBV7-9,TRBJ2-2,.,ASSFRDKDTGELF
TRBV4-1,TRBJ2-2,.,ASSQGYTGELF
TRBV4-2,TRBJ2-1,TRBD2,ASSHATGTSGRAYNEQF
TRBV6-5,TRBJ1-1,TRBD1,ASSQIRTGKAEAF
TRBV5-4,TRBJ2-2,.,ASSLEGPSNPTGELF
TRBV11-2,TRBJ2-1,.,ASSLVSYGEQF
TRBV2,TRBJ1-6,.,ASSEAGRVLNSPLH
TRBV29-1,TRBJ1-5,TRBD1,SVADRVGGQPQH
TRBV28,TRBJ1-2,TRBD1,ASSLYPGQGAYGYT
TRBV19,TRBJ1-2,.,ASWGVEGHYGYT
TRBV14,TRBJ1-2,.,ASSQGVRGGYT
TRBV6-1,TRBJ1-1,.,ASSDTWGRGEAF
TRBV19,TRBJ1-1,.,ASRQTRWTEAF
TRBV5-1,TRBJ2-1,TRBD2,ASSFSRGGGDNEQF
TRBV7-5,TRBJ1-1,.,ARSPLTEAF
TRBV28,TRBJ1-2,.,ASSLWVSTGGYT
TRBV19,TRBJ2-1,.,ASSRLTGIENNEQF
TRBV19,TRBJ1-5,TRBD1,ASSFDRGSDQPQH
TRBV7-9,TRBJ1-5,.,ASSAEQTGTSNQPQH
TRBV9,TRBJ2-2,.,ASTKGGAGGELF
TRBV3-1/TRBV3-2,TRBJ2-6,.,ASSLGAFYSGANVLT
TRBV5-4,TRBJ1-1,.,ASSLTRATEAF
TRBV10-2,TRBJ2-3,.,ASSPTGGDTQY
TRBV3-1/TRBV3-2,TRBJ1-4,TRBD1,ASSFRDRGREKLF
TRBV27,TRBJ2-2,TRBD1,ASSSWDREITGELF
TRBV4-1,TRBJ2-7,.,ASSPIKTGTYEQY
TRBV6-1,TRBJ2-7,TRBD1,ASSDIGQGSYEQY
TRBV2,TRBJ1-2,.,ASREPARAEEGYT
TRBV19,TRBJ1-2,.,ASMDGNYGYT
TRBV28,TRBJ2-1,.,ASTYTSISYNEQF
TRBV7-8,TRBJ2-7,.,ASSLIRPDSRPYEQY
TRBV28,TRBJ1-2,.,ASSSPHGRQGGYT
TRBV18,TRBJ2-7,TRBD1,ASSPRDRGSYEQY
TRBV19,TRBJ2-7,.,ASSTGRVSYEQY
TRBV7-2,TRBJ2-7,.,ASSARYEQY
TRBV5-6,TRBJ1-5,TRBD1,ASSWGQGGQPQH
TRBV5-6,TRBJ1-2,.,ASSLRGRYGYT
TRBV19,TRBJ1-5,TRBD1,ASSIHRGRASNQPQH
TRBV13,TRBJ1-1,TRBD1,ASSKTTGDTGAF
TRBV7-9,TRBJ2-7,TRBD1,ASSLRDRGFREQY
TRBV30,TRBJ2-1,.,AWSRLKNSYNEQF
TRBV27,TRBJ1-1,.,ASRHGRGTEAF
TRBV10-2,TRBJ2-3,TRBD1,ASSLRDRDTQY
TRBV4-2,TRBJ1-2,.,ASSQDVGYGYT
TRBV9,TRBJ1-1,.,ASSVAGRMNTEAF
TRBV19,TRBJ2-3,TRBD2,ASRREREGGTQY
TRBV19,TRBJ2-7,TRBD1,ASATGGIYEQY